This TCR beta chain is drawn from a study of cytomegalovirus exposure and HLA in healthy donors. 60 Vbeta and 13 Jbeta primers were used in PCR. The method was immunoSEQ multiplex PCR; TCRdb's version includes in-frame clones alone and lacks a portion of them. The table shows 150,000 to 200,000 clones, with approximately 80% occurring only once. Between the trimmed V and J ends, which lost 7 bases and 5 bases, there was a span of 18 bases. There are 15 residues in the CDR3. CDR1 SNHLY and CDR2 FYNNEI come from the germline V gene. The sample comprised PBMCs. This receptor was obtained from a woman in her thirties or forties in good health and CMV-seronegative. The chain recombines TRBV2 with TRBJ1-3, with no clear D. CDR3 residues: CASTSREGIRNTIYF. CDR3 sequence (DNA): TGTGCCAGCACCTCGAGGGAGGGTATAAGAAACACCATATATTTT.